The 32 T cell receptor beta chains in this list originate from one sample, sequenced in a study of beta chain features in type 1 diabetes. All of the isolated RNA was reverse transcribed, so expressed TCRB transcripts were sequenced. Measured with immunoSEQ multiplex PCR; TCRdb has only the in-frame clones, and not every one. The sample includes fewer than 400,000 clones, 6.5% to 10% of them seen just once. Sequencing was carried out using central memory CD4+ T cells from blood. The receptors originated from a woman aged 18-29 years in good health.

This clone was seen more than once but under ten times. This sequence joins TRBV28 and TRBJ2-3; 9 nucleotides align to TRBD1. Germline CDR1 reads MDHEN; CDR2 reads SYDVKM. Unmatched junction bases numbered 8, after V lost 3 bases and J lost 7 bases. The CDR3 contains 15 residues. Here the CDR3 DNA reads TGTGCCAGCAGTTTTACGGGACAGGGTGTGTATACGCAGTATTTT. It translates to CASSFTGQGVYTQYF.

This rearrangement joins TRBV2 to TRBJ2-5; D may be TRBD1 or TRBD2 (5 bases each). Trimming left V 5 bases short and J 5 bases short, with 27 bases between. This CDR3 spans 18 amino acids. The germline gives CDR1 SNHLY, CDR2 FYNNEI. The CDR3 protein is CASSRDPDLLFARETQYF. In DNA form, the CDR3 reads TGTGCCAGCAGTCGGGACCCTGACCTATTGTTCGCGCGGGAGACCCAGTACTTC.

This clone showed up just a few times. This chain joins TRBV18 and TRBJ1-2; perhaps TRBD1 as D (5 bases). The V gene's germline CDR1 is KGHSH and CDR2 LQKENI. The V and J ends lost 1 base and 6 bases respectively, with 18 bases between them. The CDR3 has 16 residues. The CDR3 DNA is TGTGCCAGCTCACCACTATTGGACAATCGTTTAAATGGCTACACCTTC. Its protein product is CASSPLLDNRLNGYTF.

The chain uses TRBV10-3 and TRBJ2-5; TRBD1 or TRBD2 may be the D gene (5 bases each). This CDR3 comprises 14 residues. The germline V gene has CDR1 ENHRY and CDR2 SYGVKD. V was trimmed by 6 bases and J by 4 bases, leaving 15 bases between them. CDR3 DNA: TGTGCCATCAGAGATACAGGAGGACCAGAGACCCAGTACTTC. Amino acid sequence: CAIRDTGGPETQYF.

This clone was counted a few times. V and J are TRBV9 and TRBJ1-4; D remains ambiguous. Germline CDR1 reads SGDLS; CDR2 reads YYNGEE. The length of the CDR3 is 14 residues. The V end was cut by 3 bases, the J end by 8 bases, with 14 bases between. CDR3 DNA sequence: TGTGCCAGCAGCGCCCGGGCCCAAAGCGAAAAACTGTTTTTT. Translated, it gives CASSARAQSEKLFF.

The chain carries TRBV2 and TRBJ1-4; unclear D gene. Germline V CDR1 and CDR2: SNHLY, FYNNEI. V was shortened by 6 bases and J by 5 bases, with 13 bases between the two germline ends. This CDR3 is built from 14 residues. The CDR3 bases are TGTGCCAGCAGCGTTCAAGGCCGGAATGAAAAACTGTTTTTT. Amino acid sequence: CASSVQGRNEKLFF.

This clone was counted between two and nine times. Other DNA variants within this sample encode the same CDR3. The genes are TRBV18 and TRBJ2-1; 9 bases match TRBD2. Germline V gene data show CDR1 as KGHSH and CDR2 as LQKENI. V dropped 3 bases and J dropped 3; count of bases not matched to a gene: 0. CDR3 length: 14 residues. The CDR3 reads CASSPSGSYNEQFF. The CDR3 nucleotides are TGTGCCAGCTCACCTAGCGGGAGCTACAATGAGCAGTTCTTC.

The chain joins TRBV5-4 to TRBJ2-6, with 8 nucleotides matching TRBD1. The CDR3 has 20 amino acids. Germline V gene lookup returns CDR1 SGHNT and CDR2 YYREEE (reference sequence). Unmatched junction bases numbered 15, after V lost 1 base and J lost 3 bases. CDR3 loop: CASSLPRSDRGIFGANVLTF. The CDR3 nucleotides read TGTGCCAGCAGCTTGCCCCGGTCCGACAGGGGAATATTTGGGGCCAACGTCCTGACTTTC.

This clone was found a few times. The chain combines TRBV10-3 with TRBJ1-5; no reliable D call. This CDR3 comprises 14 residues. CDR1 is ENHRY and CDR2 is SYGVKD in the germline V gene. The germline V and J ends were trimmed by 10 bases and 4 bases, with 17 bases remaining between them. The CDR3 loop is CATAVAPRNQPQHF. The CDR3 DNA reads TGTGCCACCGCCGTGGCACCCCGAAATCAGCCCCAGCATTTT.

The chain combines TRBV18 with TRBJ2-2; no firm D call. CDR1 and CDR2 (germline): KGHSH, LQKENI. V lost 5 bases and J 3 bases, leaving 10 bases between the germline ends. The CDR3 runs to 14 residues. CDR3 DNA: TGTGCCAGCTCAACAAACTCGGACACCGGGGAGCTGTTTTTT. The encoded protein is CASSTNSDTGELFF.

This clone was recorded a few times. At the DNA level, this CDR3 is encoded by other sequences in the same sample as well. This chain uses TRBV7-2 with TRBJ1-1; D unresolved. Germline V gene sequence: CDR1 SGHTA, CDR2 FQGNSA. V was clipped by 2 bases and J by 1 base, with 5 bases between them. CDR3 length equals 13 residues. The CDR3 sequence is CASSLTGNTEAFF. For the CDR3, the DNA is TGTGCCAGCAGCTTAACCGGGAACACTGAAGCTTTCTTT. Full variable domain (rest looked up from reference TRBV7-2 and TRBJ1-1): GAGVSQSPSNKVTEKGKDVELRCDPISGHTALYWYRQSLGQGLEFLIYFQGNSAPDKSGLPSDRFSAERTGGSVSTLTIQRTQQEDSAVYLCASSLTGNTEAFFGQGTRLTVV.

This chain connects TRBV4-3 to TRBJ2-1, with D possibly being TRBD2 (8 bases). V gave up 0 bases and J gave up 4 bases, with 16 bases separating them. The CDR3 is made up of 17 amino acids. CDR1 is LGHNA, CDR2 YSLEER, per germline. The CDR3 here is CASSQDKGASGYNEQFF. DNA of the CDR3: TGCGCCAGCAGCCAAGATAAGGGGGCTAGCGGGTACAATGAGCAGTTCTTC.

This clone was counted only a few times. CDR3 region: CASSPWEGNEQFF. CDR3 nucleotides: TGTGCCAGCAGCCCTTGGGAGGGCAATGAGCAGTTCTTC. The J gene is TRBJ2-1, the V gene TRBV7-3, with 7 bases identical to TRBD2. With V trimmed by 5 bases and J by 6 bases, 4 bases remained unmatched. This CDR3 has 13 residues. In germline, CDR1 is SGHTA, CDR2 FQGTGA.

This clone was observed a handful of times. The CDR3 here is CSVEGGAKNIQYF. Written as DNA, the CDR3 is TGCAGCGTTGAAGGGGGAGCCAAAAACATTCAGTACTTC. The chain carries TRBV29-1 and TRBJ2-4; D remains unclear. The CDR3 is 13 amino acids. Per germline, CDR1 SQVTM and CDR2 ANQGSEA. V lost 1 base and J lost 0, with 4 bases in between. The full variable domain, in which reference TRBV29-1 and TRBJ2-4 provide the parts outside the CDR3, is SAVISQKPSRDICQRGTSLTIQCQVDSQVTMMFWYRQQPGQSLTLIATANQGSEATYESGFVIDKFPISRPNLTFSTLTVSNMSPEDSSIYLCSVEGGAKNIQYFGAGTRLSVL.

Here the CDR3 DNA reads TGTGCCAGCAGTAGCGGGGGTTTCAATGAGCAGTTCTTC. Translated: CASSSGGFNEQFF. V gene TRBV9 combines with J gene TRBJ2-1; 9 nucleotides match TRBD2. The V gene end was trimmed by 5 bases and the J gene end by 6 bases; junction bases not matched to a gene: 3. This CDR3 region has 13 residues. Germline CDR1 and CDR2: SGDLS and YYNGEE. The entire variable domain, with the rest obtained from reference TRBV9 and TRBJ2-1, is as follows: DSGVTQTPKHLITATGQRVTLRCSPRSGDLSVYWYQQSLDQGLQFLIQYYNGEERAKGNILERFSAQQFPDLHSELNLSSLELGDSALYFCASSSGGFNEQFFGPGTRLTVL.

The chain recombines TRBV6-6 with TRBJ1-2, with D unclear. This CDR3 has 15 residues. Germline V gene lookup returns CDR1 MNHNY and CDR2 SVGAGI (reference sequence). Trimming left V 7 bases short and J 4 bases short, with 19 bases between. DNA for the CDR3: TGTGCCAGCATTTTCACCCGTGGGAGTGGCTATGGCTACACCTTC. Its protein is CASIFTRGSGYGYTF.

The V gene is TRBV10-3, the J gene TRBJ1-1, with 8 positions matching TRBD1. CDR1 ENHRY and CDR2 SYGVKD come from the germline V gene. This CDR3 comprises 12 residues. The V gene end was trimmed by 6 bases and the J gene end by 4 bases; junction bases not matched to a gene: 1. CDR3 region: CAIRQGGTEAFF. DNA of the CDR3: TGTGCCATCAGACAGGGGGGCACTGAAGCTTTCTTT.

V gene TRBV27 combines with J gene TRBJ2-3, with 10 nucleotides matching TRBD1. Germline lookup yields CDR1 MNHEY and CDR2 SMNVEV (reference sequence). This CDR3 spans 23 amino acids. With V trimmed by 2 bases and J by 4 bases, 27 bases remained unmatched. CDR3 in DNA: TGTGCCAGCAGTTTAAGTAGTCGGATAACCGGGACAGGGGAGGCTAGCGTTTCAGATACGCAGTATTTT. Translating gives CASSLSSRITGTGEASVSDTQYF.

The chain employs TRBV5-4 and TRBJ2-6, with 10 bases identical to TRBD1. Trimming at V came to 5 bases and at J to 0 bases, leaving 8 bases not matched to a gene. Germline CDR1 is SGHNT and CDR2 is YYREEE (reference sequence). This CDR3 is built from 18 residues. The CDR3 nucleotides are TGTGCCAGCAGGAACCGGGACAGGGGAATCTCTGGGGCCAACGTCCTGACTTTC. Translating gives CASRNRDRGISGANVLTF. The full variable domain, completed using reference TRBV5-4 and TRBJ2-6, is ETGVTQSPTHLIKTRGQQVTLRCSSQSGHNTVSWYQQALGQGPQFIFQYYREEENGRGNFPPRFSGLQFPNYSSELNVNALELDDSALYLCASRNRDRGISGANVLTFGAGSRLTVL.

This CDR3 reads CASSGGLRGGTDTQYF. The CDR3, as DNA: TGTGCCAGCAGCGGAGGGCTTCGGGGCGGTACAGATACGCAGTATTTT. This chain links TRBV11-3 with TRBJ2-3, with D tentatively TRBD2 (6 bases). V was clipped by 5 bases and J by 3 bases, with 18 bases between them. This CDR3 region has 16 residues. Germline-derived CDR1 and CDR2 are SGHNT and YENEEA.

A few counts support this clone. V and J are TRBV4-1 and TRBJ2-5, with D possibly being TRBD1 (5 bases). The germline CDR1 and CDR2 sequences are MGHRA and YSYEKL. Trimming cost V 1 base and J 3 bases, with 12 bases left between them. The CDR3 contains 15 residues. The CDR3 loop reads CASSQGPGPEETQYF. DNA for the CDR3: TGCGCCAGCAGCCAAGGGCCAGGGCCCGAAGAGACCCAGTACTTC.

V gene TRBV6-5 combines with J gene TRBJ2-1; no firm D call. This CDR3 comprises 16 residues. Germline V gene sequence: CDR1 MNHEY, CDR2 SVGAGI. V gave up 2 bases and J gave up 0 bases, with 11 bases separating them. CDR3 residues: CASSYKRSSSYNEQFF. The CDR3 coding sequence is TGTGCCAGCAGTTACAAGCGATCGAGCTCCTACAATGAGCAGTTCTTC.

The chain recombines TRBV19 with TRBJ1-5; 7 nucleotides align to TRBD1. The germline gives CDR1 LNHDA, CDR2 SQIVND (reference sequence). The CDR3 extends over 15 amino acids. J was trimmed by 6 bases and V by 10 bases; bases with no gene match: 15. For the CDR3, the DNA is TGTGCCACTCAACGACAGGGAGGATTAAGTCAGCCCCAGCATTTT. It codes for CATQRQGGLSQPQHF.

The rearrangement links TRBV4-3 to TRBJ1-2; D is unresolved. The CDR3 is 14 amino acids. V was cut by 0 bases and J by 6 bases, with 11 bases left in between. From germline, CDR1 is LGHNA and CDR2 YSLEER. CDR3 sequence: CASSQDVKGNGYTF. CDR3 in DNA: TGCGCCAGCAGCCAAGATGTGAAGGGTAATGGCTACACCTTC.

This clone showed up just a few times. V is TRBV18 and J is TRBJ2-7, with 7 bases identical to TRBD2. Trimming took 3 bases from V and 6 from J; bases not matched to a gene: 8. The germline V gene encodes CDR1 KGHSH and CDR2 LQKENI. The CDR3 contains 14 residues. CDR3 sequence: CASSPQTSLREQYF. In DNA, the CDR3 is TGTGCCAGCTCACCCCAGACTAGCTTGCGCGAGCAGTACTTC.

There are a few counts of this clone. The genes are TRBV7-8 and TRBJ2-7; D remains unclear. V was clipped by 5 bases and J by 2 bases, with 16 bases between them. The CDR3 totals 15 residues. Per the germline V gene, CDR1 is SGHVS and CDR2 is FQNEAQ. The CDR3 DNA sequence: TGTGCCAGCAGCCCACCCTCAGGCGCTACCTACGAGCAGTACTTC. Amino acids: CASSPPSGATYEQYF.

This clone has just a few counts. The chain recombines TRBV28 with TRBJ2-4; 7 bases are shared with TRBD2. With V trimmed by 6 bases and J by 1 base, 12 bases remained unmatched. The CDR3 runs 17 residues. Germline values: CDR1 MDHEN, CDR2 SYDVKM. This CDR3 reads CASRGGGRITAKNIQYF. For the CDR3, the DNA is TGTGCCAGCAGGGGCGGGGGTAGGATTACGGCCAAAAACATTCAGTACTTC.

The chain carries TRBV29-1 and TRBJ1-2; D not certain. This CDR3 is built from 11 residues. V lost 2 bases, J lost 7 bases, and 8 bases lay in between. In germline, CDR1 is SQVTM, CDR2 ANQGSEA. Here the CDR3 reads CSVERNGGYTF. CDR3 coding DNA: TGCAGCGTTGAACGAAACGGTGGCTACACCTTC.

This clone has a count of ten or more. The chain employs TRBV5-1 and TRBJ2-3; possible D gene TRBD1, 6 bases. Germline lookup yields CDR1 SGHRS and CDR2 YFSETQ. There are 13 residues in the CDR3. Trimming left V 2 bases short and J 5 bases short, with 9 bases between. In DNA, the CDR3 is TGCGCCAGCAGCTTCCCAGGGGAAGATACGCAGTATTTT. This codes for CASSFPGEDTQYF.

The table lists this clone with a few counts. V and J are TRBV6-1 and TRBJ1-1, with unresolved D. This CDR3 is built from 15 residues. Germline CDR1 is MNHNS and CDR2 is SASEGT. Trimming removed 5 bases at V and 5 bases at J, with 18 bases between. The CDR3 sequence is CASSSPQTWRTEAFF. The DNA for the CDR3 is TGTGCCAGCAGTTCCCCGCAGACATGGCGTACTGAAGCTTTCTTT.

This clone came up a few times. This sequence joins TRBV9 and TRBJ1-1; D is undetermined. This CDR3 has 16 amino acids. The germline gives CDR1 SGDLS, CDR2 YYNGEE. Trimming pared 2 bases from V and 7 bases from J, leaving 21 bases between. CDR3 sequence reads: CASSVSADIGRGEAFF. In DNA, the CDR3 is TGTGCCAGCAGCGTTTCGGCAGATATTGGGCGCGGTGAAGCTTTCTTT.

A few counts support this clone. The genes are TRBV7-2 and TRBJ2-2; TRBD2 might be the D (5 bases). V lost 6 bases and J 3 bases, leaving 14 bases between the germline ends. CDR1 is SGHTA and CDR2 is FQGNSA in the germline V gene. The CDR3 loop spans 15 amino acids. CDR3 residues: CASSYSSGYTGELFF. DNA for the CDR3: TGTGCCAGCAGTTACTCCAGCGGATACACCGGGGAGCTGTTTTTT. Full variable domain (rest looked up from reference TRBV7-2 and TRBJ2-2): GAGVSQSPSNKVTEKGKDVELRCDPISGHTALYWYRQSLGQGLEFLIYFQGNSAPDKSGLPSDRFSAERTGGSVSTLTIQRTQQEDSAVYLCASSYSSGYTGELFFGEGSRLTVL.